The 18 T cell receptor beta chains presented below share a single source sample, sequenced in a study of T cell repertoires in cytomegalovirus infection. TCRdb re-called the reads through MiXCR, storing one row per CDR3 protein. The repertoire holds around 440,000 distinct CDR3 sequences, with approximately 10% as singletons. The source material was PBMCs. Receptors originate from a human donor in good health (CMV status not recorded). Some clones in this sample may be carry-over from other donors' samples.

V and J are TRBV5-5 and TRBJ2-3; 11 bases are shared with TRBD2. The germline CDR1 and CDR2 sequences are SGHKS and YYEKEE (reference sequence). The CDR3 loop spans 14 amino acids. V shed 0 bases, J shed 10 bases, and the junction held 4 bases outside the gene matches. CDR3 protein: CASSLGLAGGAQYF. CDR3 DNA sequence: TGTGCCAGCAGCTTGGGTCTAGCGGGGGGCGCGCAGTATTTT. The variable domain in full, with the rest retrieved from reference TRBV5-5 and TRBJ2-3, is DAGVTQSPTHLIKTRGQQVTLRCSPISGHKSVSWYQQVLGQGPQFIFQYYEKEERGRGNFPDRFSARQFPNYSSELNVNALLLGDSALYLCASSLGLAGGAQYFGPGTRLTVL.

The sample holds many counts of this clonotype. V gene TRBV7-8 combines with J gene TRBJ1-5; 8 nucleotides line up with TRBD1. The V gene's germline CDR1 is SGHVS and CDR2 FQNEAQ. The V segment lost 4 bases and the J segment 0 bases; nucleotides outside the gene matches: 2. This CDR3 region has 15 residues. CDR3 region: CASSYRGGSNQPQHF. The DNA of the CDR3 is TGTGCCAGCAGCTACAGGGGGGGTAGCAATCAGCCCCAGCATTTT.

V usage is TRBV11-2 and J usage is TRBJ2-5; TRBD1 aligns across 7 bases. The ends lost 5 bases at V and 2 bases at J; junction bases unmatched: 23. The CDR3 extends over 20 amino acids. Germline loops: CDR1 SGHAT, CDR2 FQNNGV. CDR3 DNA: TGTGCCAGCAGCCGCCCCCCGGGACAGTCCGGATCGCGGCGACAAGAGACCCAGTACTTC. The encoded protein is CASSRPPGQSGSRRQETQYF.

The chain recombines TRBV5-1 with TRBJ1-6; D not certain. Trimming left V 2 bases short and J 3 bases short, with 3 bases between. The CDR3 contains 13 residues. The germline CDR1 and CDR2 sequences are SGHRS and YFSETQ. For the CDR3, the DNA is TGCGCCAGCAGCTTAAACTATAATTCACCCCTCCACTTT. This sequence encodes CASSLNYNSPLHF. Full variable domain (outside the CDR3, taken from reference TRBV5-1 and TRBJ1-6): KAGVTQTPRYLIKTRGQQVTLSCSPISGHRSVSWYQQTPGQGLQFLFEYFSETQRNKGNFPGRFSGRQFSNSRSEMNVSTLELGDSALYLCASSLNYNSPLHFGNGTRLTVT.

In this sample, this clonotype turned up many times. The rearrangement joins TRBV29-1 to TRBJ1-5, with 7 bases that match TRBD1. The V and J ends lost 4 bases and 4 bases, in that order; junction bases with no gene match: 4. The CDR3 length is 13 residues. Per germline, CDR1 SQVTM and CDR2 ANQGSEA. CDR3 coding DNA: TGCAGCGTTGGGACAGGCGGGAATCAGCCCCAGCATTTT. Translation gives CSVGTGGNQPQHF.

This clonotype came up many times. The rearrangement uses TRBV11-1 and TRBJ2-1, with no clear D. Germline assignment: CDR1 SGHAT and CDR2 FQDESV (reference sequence). CDR3 length: 14 residues. V gave up 1 base and J gave up 3 bases, with 7 bases separating them. Here the CDR3 DNA reads TGTGCCAGCAGCTTAGAGTACGACTACAATGAGCAGTTCTTC. As protein: CASSLEYDYNEQFF.

This clonotype was picked up many times. The chain couples TRBV11-2 to TRBJ2-3; 8 nucleotides line up with TRBD2. The CDR3 runs 17 residues. The germline gives CDR1 SGHAT, CDR2 FQNNGV. The V and J ends lost 5 bases and 0 bases, in that order; junction bases with no gene match: 10. The CDR3 sequence: CASSRTTSETSTDTQYF. The DNA for the CDR3 is TGTGCCAGCAGCCGTACGACTAGCGAAACTAGCACAGATACGCAGTATTTT. Using reference TRBV11-2 and TRBJ2-3 for the parts outside the CDR3, the full variable domain is EAGVAQSPRYKIIEKRQSVAFWCNPISGHATLYWYQQILGQGPKLLIQFQNNGVVDDSQLPKDRFSAERLKGVDSTLKIQPAKLEDSAVYLCASSRTTSETSTDTQYFGPGTRLTVL.

The V call is TRBV12-3 or TRBV12-4, the J call TRBJ2-2; no clear D. The CDR3 has 14 amino acids. V gave up 4 bases and J gave up 0 bases, with 6 bases separating them. The DNA of the CDR3 is TGTGCCAGCAGTTGGGGTTCGAACACCGGGGAGCTGTTTTTT. It translates to CASSWGSNTGELFF.

This chain uses TRBV7-8 with TRBJ1-2, with TRBD1 as a possible D gene (5 bases). The germline CDR1 and CDR2 sequences are SGHVS and FQNEAQ. CDR3 length equals 13 residues. Between the trimmed V and J ends, which lost 5 bases and 4 bases, there was a span of 11 bases. CDR3 sequence (DNA): TGTGCCAGCAGCCTCCGGGACCTCTATGGCTACACCTTC. Its protein is CASSLRDLYGYTF.

This clonotype was observed many times. The rearrangement uses TRBV7-2 and TRBJ2-5, with 13 bases lining up with TRBD2. The length of the CDR3 is 13 residues. With 6 bases clipped from V and 8 bases from J, the junction kept 3 bases outside the gene matches. In germline, CDR1 is SGHTA, CDR2 FQGNSA. CDR3 loop: CASRWTSGSTQYF. Here the CDR3 DNA reads TGTGCCAGCAGGTGGACTAGCGGGAGTACCCAGTACTTC. The complete variable domain, with remaining parts taken from reference TRBV7-2 and TRBJ2-5, reads GAGVSQSPSNKVTEKGKDVELRCDPISGHTALYWYRQSLGQGLEFLIYFQGNSAPDKSGLPSDRFSAERTGGSVSTLTIQRTQQEDSAVYLCASRWTSGSTQYFGPGTRLLVL.

This clonotype is a singleton in its sample. The chain employs TRBV6-5 and TRBJ1-1; 7 bases are a match to TRBD1. V shed 0 bases and J 2 bases; nucleotides not matched to a gene: 3. The CDR3 consists of 15 residues. Germline V gene sequence: CDR1 MNHEY, CDR2 SVGAGI. The CDR3 loop is CASSYSTGANTEAFF. The CDR3 coding sequence is TGTGCCAGCAGTTACTCCACAGGGGCTAACACTGAAGCTTTCTTT.

This clonotype occurred many times. This chain uses TRBV9 with TRBJ1-5; no clear D. Germline V CDR1 and CDR2: SGDLS, YYNGEE. CDR3 length: 14 residues. V lost 0 bases and J lost 10, with 14 bases in between. The CDR3 DNA is TGTGCCAGCAGCGTAGCTCTGGACGGGCCTCCCCAGCATTTT. Translation: CASSVALDGPPQHF. The entire variable domain, with the rest obtained from reference TRBV9 and TRBJ1-5, is as follows: DSGVTQTPKHLITATGQRVTLRCSPRSGDLSVYWYQQSLDQGLQFLIQYYNGEERAKGNILERFSAQQFPDLHSELNLSSLELGDSALYFCASSVALDGPPQHFGDGTRLSIL.

This clonotype was seen ten or more times. The chain joins TRBV10-3 to TRBJ2-1, with a possible D match to TRBD2 (5 bases). V lost 0 bases and J 7 bases, leaving 13 bases between the germline ends. Per the germline V gene, CDR1 is ENHRY and CDR2 is SYGVKD. This CDR3 comprises 15 residues. The CDR3 protein is CAISESQLAQNEQFF. In nucleotides, the CDR3 is TGTGCCATCAGTGAGTCCCAGCTAGCACAAAATGAGCAGTTCTTC.

This clonotype was seen ten or more times. The rearrangement uses TRBV4-2 and TRBJ2-2; 10 bases map to TRBD2. V shed 6 bases, J shed 6 bases, and the junction held 4 bases outside the gene matches. CDR3 length equals 14 residues. From germline, CDR1 is LGHNA and CDR2 YNFKEQ. CDR3 DNA: TGTGCCAGCAGAGGTAGCGGGAGGTCCGGGGAGCTGTTTTTT. Its protein is CASRGSGRSGELFF.

There are many counts of this clonotype. The genes are TRBV5-4 and TRBJ2-7; 10 bases agree with TRBD2. Germline CDR1 is SGHNT and CDR2 is YYREEE (reference sequence). Losses at the gene ends were 0 bases for V and 2 bases for J; bases not matched to a gene: 5. This CDR3 comprises 16 residues. The CDR3 loop is CASSLVSAGGPYEQYF. The CDR3 nucleotides read TGTGCCAGCAGCTTGGTGTCAGCGGGAGGGCCCTACGAGCAGTACTTC.

The chain couples TRBV7-9 to TRBJ1-3; D uncertain. The CDR3 has 15 residues. Trimming took 5 bases from V and 0 from J, leaving 11 bases between them. CDR1 and CDR2 from the germline V gene are SEHNR and FQNEAQ (reference sequence). CDR3 protein: CASSPPGYSGNTIYF. The CDR3 nucleotides read TGTGCCAGCAGCCCTCCGGGTTACTCTGGAAACACCATATATTTT.

There are many counts of this clonotype. This sequence joins TRBV28 and TRBJ2-7; 8 nucleotides agree with TRBD2. V was clipped by 1 base and J by 1 base; unmatched bases: 3. The germline CDR1 and CDR2 sequences are MDHEN and SYDVKM. The CDR3 extends over 15 amino acids. This chain's CDR3 is CASSLSSSGSYEQYF. In DNA form, the CDR3 reads TGTGCCAGCAGTTTATCCTCTAGCGGGTCCTACGAGCAGTACTTC. Drawing the rest from reference TRBV28 and TRBJ2-7, the complete variable domain is DVKVTQSSRYLVKRTGEKVFLECVQDMDHENMFWYRQDPGLGLRLIYFSYDVKMKEKGDIPEGYSVSREKKERFSLILESASTNQTSMYLCASSLSSSGSYEQYFGPGTRLTVT.

The genes are TRBV7-4 and TRBJ1-1, with D uncertain. The CDR3 totals 15 residues. CDR1 SGHVT and CDR2 SQSDAQ come from the germline V gene. Between the trimmed V and J ends, which lost 1 base and 7 bases, there was a span of 16 bases. Here the CDR3 DNA reads TGTGCCAGCAGCTTAGGGACGCGAGCGAATAGTGAAGCTTTCTTT. This codes for CASSLGTRANSEAFF.